This TCR beta chain was recorded in a study of cytomegalovirus exposure and HLA in healthy donors. PCR used 60 Vbeta primers and 13 Jbeta primers. Sequencing used immunoSEQ multiplex PCR; TCRdb keeps in-frame clones, though not all of them. Of roughly 110,000 clones in the sample, approximately 80% were seen once. Sequenced input: PBMCs. The source is a female donor in good health and CMV-seronegative.

This CDR3 reads CASSFTGKGGYTF. DNA of the CDR3: TGTGCCAGCAGCTTTACAGGGAAGGGTGGCTACACCTTC. The rearrangement links TRBV5-6 to TRBJ1-2; weak D call: TRBD1 (6 bases). V was pared by 2 bases and J by 7 bases, with 12 bases between. This CDR3 is built from 13 residues. CDR1 SGHDT and CDR2 YYEEEE come from the germline V gene.